These T cell receptor beta chains were read from a single sample in a study of graft-versus-host responses after intestinal transplantation. Sequenced by immunoSEQ multiplex PCR; TCRdb stores in-frame clones only, minus some. The data show 62,000 or so clones, 90% to 95% seen once. For these TCRs, the target antigens are not known. This specimen was unstimulated CD8+ T cells sorted from spleen or lymph node cells, taken before transplant. These receptors were collected from a human donor who was the organ donor for an intestinal transplant. Both conserved end residues are trimmed from each CDR3. Fields, in order: CDR3 protein, V gene.

cdr3_aa: ASSPGSDYGYT
v_call: TRBV4-3

cdr3_aa: ASSNTGTWGTGELF
v_call: TRBV7-8

cdr3_aa: ASSSLNGPQH
v_call: TRBV28

cdr3_aa: ASSLEREDYGYT
v_call: TRBV7-9

cdr3_aa: ASSRTSGRYPYEQY
v_call: TRBV7-9

cdr3_aa: ASSQETEYEQY
v_call: TRBV4-2

cdr3_aa: ASSLRGTGVPNTEAF
v_call: TRBV5-4

cdr3_aa: ASNLRQGLSYNEQF
v_call: TRBV28

cdr3_aa: SVPWGGPGNTEAF
v_call: TRBV29-1

cdr3_aa: ASSSTGGRARGGELF
v_call: TRBV10-2

cdr3_aa: TSRARCLCTSRANVLT
v_call: TRBV1

cdr3_aa: ASSFWWRLEETQY
v_call: TRBV7-2

cdr3_aa: ASSRNLGGTGYEQY
v_call: TRBV5-8

cdr3_aa: ASSSGTPTTEAF
v_call: TRBV9

cdr3_aa: AWSRWGRRGYT
v_call: TRBV30